Listed below are T cell receptor beta chains from one sample, sequenced in a study of graft-versus-host responses after intestinal transplantation. For these receptors, no antigen is known. The data were produced by immunoSEQ multiplex PCR, yet TCRdb's version contains in-frame clones alone and is incomplete. Here the sample spans 85,000 to 100,000 clones, around 93% being singletons. Sequencing used unstimulated CD4+ T cells sorted from spleen or lymph node cells, obtained before transplant. These receptor sequences come from a human donor who was the organ donor for an intestinal transplant. Both conserved end residues are part of each CDR3. Fields, in order: D gene, J gene, clone size, V gene, CDR3 DNA, CDR3 protein. A D gene is named only where the DNA matches it firmly. Clone size appears in some rows only: once, few, many, or a class for an expanded clone.

D gene: TRBD2
J gene: TRBJ2-7
clone size: .
V gene: TRBV6-5
CDR3 DNA: TGTGCCAGCAGTTACTCCCTAGCGGGGTTCTACGAGCAGTACTTC
CDR3 protein: CASSYSLAGFYEQYF

D gene: .
J gene: TRBJ1-2
clone size: .
V gene: TRBV7-6
CDR3 DNA: TGTGCCAGCAGCTTGGGGGGGGCTAACTATGGCTACACCTTC
CDR3 protein: CASSLGGANYGYTF

D gene: TRBD1
J gene: TRBJ1-1
clone size: .
V gene: TRBV7-3
CDR3 DNA: TGTGCCAGCAGCTTACAGGGGGGGAACACTGAAGCTTTCTTT
CDR3 protein: CASSLQGGNTEAFF

D gene: .
J gene: TRBJ1-1
clone size: .
V gene: TRBV6-5
CDR3 DNA: TGTGCCAGCAGTTCGGACAGCGTAAAAACTGAAGCTTTCTTT
CDR3 protein: CASSSDSVKTEAFF

D gene: TRBD1
J gene: TRBJ2-7
clone size: .
V gene: TRBV5-1
CDR3 DNA: TGCGCCAGCAGCTTGGGGACAGGGCTCTCCGAGCAGTACTTC
CDR3 protein: CASSLGTGLSEQYF

D gene: .
J gene: TRBJ2-7
clone size: .
V gene: TRBV7-6
CDR3 DNA: TGTGCCAGCAGCCAAGGGAGGTTCTACGAGCAGTACTTC
CDR3 protein: CASSQGRFYEQYF

D gene: .
J gene: TRBJ2-7
clone size: .
V gene: TRBV7-8
CDR3 DNA: TGTGCCAGCAGCTTAAACGGAGTAGCCTACGAGCAGTACTTC
CDR3 protein: CASSLNGVAYEQYF

D gene: .
J gene: TRBJ2-3
clone size: few
V gene: TRBV5-1
CDR3 DNA: TGCGCCAGCAGCTTGGACAACACAGATACGCAGTATTTT
CDR3 protein: CASSLDNTDTQYF

D gene: .
J gene: TRBJ2-5
clone size: .
V gene: TRBV29-1
CDR3 DNA: TGCAGCGTTGAATCGGGACAAGAGACCCAGTACTTC
CDR3 protein: CSVESGQETQYF

D gene: TRBD2
J gene: TRBJ2-3
clone size: .
V gene: TRBV10-3
CDR3 DNA: TGTGCCATCAGTGAAGGTCGGGGGGGAGATACGCAGTATTTT
CDR3 protein: CAISEGRGGDTQYF

D gene: .
J gene: TRBJ1-1
clone size: .
V gene: TRBV29-1
CDR3 DNA: TGCAGCGTTGAGGGCTACCTCAACACTGAAGCTTTCTTT
CDR3 protein: CSVEGYLNTEAFF